One and the same sample provided the 25 T cell receptor beta chains below, sequenced in a study of T cells in localized non-small cell lung cancer. Libraries were prepared by immunoSEQ multiplex PCR; TCRdb keeps only in-frame clonotypes and omits some of them. The table lists about 40,000 clones, 81% of them singletons, with 7.3% in the top ten. This material consisted of peripheral blood mononuclear cells, taken before any cancer treatment. The receptors were gathered from a male donor older than 55 with stage II lung adenocarcinoma.

This clone has more than one count but fewer than ten. The chain employs TRBV4-1 and TRBJ2-7, with TRBD2 matching 8 bases. The V segment lost 4 bases and the J segment 2 bases; nucleotides outside the gene matches: 1. Germline lookup yields CDR1 MGHRA and CDR2 YSYEKL. The CDR3 extends over 13 amino acids. The CDR3 is CASSRSGTYEQYF. In DNA, the CDR3 is TGCGCCAGCAGCCGTAGCGGGACCTACGAGCAGTACTTC.

This sequence joins TRBV11-3 and TRBJ2-2, with D tentatively TRBD1 (7 bases). The germline gives CDR1 SGHNT, CDR2 YENEEA. V was clipped by 8 bases and J by 4 bases, with 14 bases between them. This CDR3 spans 14 amino acids. The CDR3 DNA follows: TGTGCCAGCCAGGGGGGCGGCTTCACCGGGGAGCTGTTTTTT. Its translation: CASQGGGFTGELFF.

This chain links TRBV5-4 with TRBJ1-2; D is ambiguous. Trimming removed 4 bases from V and 3 bases from J, with 7 bases in between. The CDR3 has 12 residues. Germline V gene sequence: CDR1 SGHNT, CDR2 YYREEE (reference sequence). CDR3 DNA: TGTGCCAGCAGCACCCGGGACTATGGCTACACCTTC. It translates to CASSTRDYGYTF.

The V gene is TRBV19, the J gene TRBJ1-1; the D is unclear. The CDR3 sequence is 13 residues long. Trimming took 3 bases from V and 4 from J, leaving 9 bases between them. CDR1 and CDR2 from the germline V gene are LNHDA and SQIVND (reference sequence). The CDR3 loop is CASSMGSVTEAFF. In nucleotides, the CDR3 is TGTGCCAGTAGTATGGGCAGCGTCACTGAAGCTTTCTTT.

This clone was picked up a small number of times. This rearrangement joins TRBV15 to TRBJ2-7, with a possible D match to TRBD1 (5 bases). The CDR3 runs 14 residues. CDR1 and CDR2 (germline): LNHNV, YYDKDF (reference sequence). Trimming took off 3 bases at V and 5 bases at J, with 14 bases between the two ends. The CDR3: CATSSSVTGNEQYF. The CDR3 DNA follows: TGTGCCACCAGCAGCAGCGTTACAGGTAACGAGCAGTACTTC.

The rearrangement uses TRBV7-2 and TRBJ1-4; unclear D gene. Trimming stripped 4 bases from V and 5 bases from J, with 11 bases between. The CDR3 covers 14 residues. Germline CDR1 and CDR2: SGHTA and FQGNSA. The CDR3 DNA reads as TGTGCCAGCAGCTCGGGGTTTAAAAATGAAAAACTGTTTTTT. The encoded protein is CASSSGFKNEKLFF.

The CDR3 protein is CATGQGGLDTEAFF. CDR3 bases: TGTGCCACCGGACAGGGAGGGTTGGACACTGAAGCTTTCTTT. This chain uses TRBV10-3 with TRBJ1-1; 8 positions match TRBD1. This CDR3 region has 14 residues. Germline V gives CDR1 ENHRY, CDR2 SYGVKD. The V gene end was trimmed by 10 bases and the J gene end by 3 bases; junction bases not matched to a gene: 10.

Of note for this clone: A read error may account for a junction end that differs from germline. This chain connects TRBV4-1 to TRBJ2-4, with 11 bases matching TRBD2. This CDR3 spans 15 amino acids. Germline CDR1 MGHRA, CDR2 YSYEKL. CDR3 protein: CASSQLGLAGEKGHF. The CDR3 region has the DNA TGCGCCAGCAGCCAGCTCGGACTAGCGGGCGAAAAAGGGCACTTC.

This clone occurred a few times. V is TRBV7-6 and J is TRBJ1-3; possibly TRBD1 for D (5 bases). CDR3 size: 18 residues. The V and J ends lost 5 bases and 0 bases respectively, with 20 bases between them. Germline loops: CDR1 SGHVS, CDR2 FNYEAQ. CDR3 DNA: TGTGCCAGCAGCCTAGGGACCGTCGTAACCAGCTCTGGAAACACCATATATTTT. Protein product: CASSLGTVVTSSGNTIYF. The full variable domain, rest sourced from reference TRBV7-6 and TRBJ1-3, is GAGVSQSPRYKVTKRGQDVALRCDPISGHVSLYWYRQALGQGPEFLTYFNYEAQQDKSGLPNDRFSAERPEGSISTLTIQRTEQRDSAMYRCASSLGTVVTSSGNTIYFGEGSWLTVV.

The chain couples TRBV5-1 to TRBJ2-2; D may match TRBD1 or TRBD2 (5 bases each). The CDR3 is 14 residues long. V lost 4 bases, J lost 2 bases, and 9 bases lay in between. Germline-derived CDR1 and CDR2 are SGHRS and YFSETQ. CDR3 sequence reads: CASSRRGNTGELFF. The CDR3 nucleotides read TGCGCCAGCAGCCGCCGGGGCAACACCGGGGAGCTGTTTTTT.

The chain employs TRBV27 and TRBJ2-3, with unresolved D. CDR3 length: 17 residues. The germline CDR1 and CDR2 sequences are MNHEY and SMNVEV (reference sequence). Trimming left V 1 base short and J 0 bases short, with 14 bases between. CDR3 amino acids: CASSLFSRSASTDTQYF. The CDR3 DNA sequence: TGTGCCAGCAGTTTATTCTCTCGGAGTGCTAGCACAGATACGCAGTATTTT.

This rearrangement joins TRBV2 to TRBJ2-4, with 8 bases lining up with TRBD1. V was pared by 4 bases and J by 1 base, with 6 bases of the junction left unmatched. The length of the CDR3 is 16 residues. Germline-derived CDR1 and CDR2 are SNHLY and FYNNEI. The chain's CDR3 is CASSGTGSTAKNIQYF. In DNA form, the CDR3 reads TGTGCCAGCAGTGGGACAGGGAGTACGGCCAAAAACATTCAGTACTTC.

This rearrangement joins TRBV7-9 to TRBJ2-3; D not resolved. Per the germline V gene, CDR1 is SEHNR and CDR2 is FQNEAQ (reference sequence). With 1 base removed from V and 6 bases from J, the gap between germline ends came to 5 bases. CDR3 length equals 12 residues. The CDR3 loop is CASSLGLDTQYF. In nucleotides, the CDR3 is TGTGCCAGCAGCTTAGGACTGGATACGCAGTATTTT. Filled out from reference TRBV7-9 and TRBJ2-3, the complete variable domain reads DTGVSQNPRHKITKRGQNVTFRCDPISEHNRLYWYRQTLGQGPEFLTYFQNEAQLEKSRLLSDRFSAERPKGSFSTLEIQRTEQGDSAMYLCASSLGLDTQYFGPGTRLTVL.

The chain is built from TRBV5-1 and TRBJ2-5; a weak D match, TRBD1 (6 bases). V was pared by 5 bases and J by 4 bases, with 18 bases between. Germline V CDR1 and CDR2: SGHRS, YFSETQ. The CDR3 consists of 15 residues. CDR3: CASRAQGNGRETQYF. CDR3 DNA: TGCGCCAGCAGGGCCCAGGGGAATGGTCGAGAGACCCAGTACTTC.

This clone was counted only a few times. The chain employs TRBV14 and TRBJ2-7; the D call may be TRBD1 or TRBD2 (5 bases each). Trimming left V 0 bases short and J 13 bases short, with 28 bases between. The CDR3 has 17 residues. Germline CDR1 reads SGHDN; CDR2 reads FVKESK. The CDR3 DNA sequence: TGTGCCAGCAGCCAAGATGGGATGGGGCTACGTCGGGACCGCCTCTACTTC. Its translation is CASSQDGMGLRRDRLYF.

The chain links TRBV6-5 to TRBJ2-1; a weak D match, TRBD2 (6 bases). This CDR3 spans 12 amino acids. Germline V lookup: CDR1 MNHEY, CDR2 SVGAGI. V was clipped by 4 bases and J by 10 bases, with 11 bases between them. CDR3 DNA sequence: TGTGCCAGCAGTTCCCCTCGGGGGGAGCAGTTCTTC. Its protein is CASSSPRGEQFF.

This chain uses TRBV5-1 with TRBJ1-1, with 7 bases lining up with TRBD1. This CDR3 is built from 18 residues. V lost 1 base and J lost 3; bases outside the gene matches: 15. Looked up from germline, CDR1 is SGHRS and CDR2 is YFSETQ. The DNA for the CDR3 is TGCGCCAGCAGCTTGAAGACAGGGAGAGTCGGGGCAGACACTGAAGCTTTCTTT. Its translation is CASSLKTGRVGADTEAFF.

The chain joins TRBV7-3 to TRBJ2-1; the D call may be TRBD1 or TRBD2 (5 bases each). Trimming took 1 base from V and 6 from J, leaving 13 bases between them. The CDR3 runs 15 residues. The V gene's germline CDR1 is SGHTA and CDR2 FQGTGA. The CDR3 reads CASSLRWDLPNEQFF. The CDR3, as DNA: TGTGCCAGCAGCTTAAGATGGGACCTGCCCAATGAGCAGTTCTTC.

The genes are TRBV10-2 and TRBJ2-7; 7 bases line up with TRBD2. Germline V lookup: CDR1 WSHSY, CDR2 SAAADI. V lost 8 bases to trimming and J lost 2 bases; unmatched junction nucleotides: 18. CDR3 size: 17 residues. This CDR3 reads CASLSRPSSGRTYEQYF. CDR3 nucleotides: TGCGCCAGCCTTTCAAGGCCTTCTAGCGGACGTACCTACGAGCAGTACTTC.

The chain combines TRBV7-9 with TRBJ2-2; the D is unclear. Per germline, CDR1 SEHNR and CDR2 FQNEAQ (reference sequence). The ends were cut back, 1 base at V and 3 bases at J, with 3 bases in the middle. There are 13 residues in the CDR3. The CDR3 sequence: CASSLGYTGELFF. The DNA for the CDR3 is TGTGCCAGCAGCTTAGGGTACACCGGGGAGCTGTTTTTT. Combining the CDR3 with reference TRBV7-9 and TRBJ2-2 gives the whole variable domain DTGVSQNPRHKITKRGQNVTFRCDPISEHNRLYWYRQTLGQGPEFLTYFQNEAQLEKSRLLSDRFSAERPKGSFSTLEIQRTEQGDSAMYLCASSLGYTGELFFGEGSRLTVL.

The gene calls are TRBV7-2 and TRBJ2-6, with 7 bases aligning to TRBD2. CDR3 length: 15 amino acids. V trimming: 5 bases; J trimming: 8 bases; junction bases outside the gene matches: 9. Germline V CDR1 and CDR2: SGHTA, FQGNSA. The CDR3 DNA sequence: TGTGCCAGCAGCCTTCTAGGGAGGGCGACCAACGTCCTGACTTTC. Its translation: CASSLLGRATNVLTF.

This chain uses TRBV28 with TRBJ1-5, with D possibly being TRBD1 (5 bases). The CDR3 sequence is 14 residues long. V was cut by 7 bases and J by 4 bases, with 14 bases left in between. Germline V lookup: CDR1 MDHEN, CDR2 SYDVKM. The CDR3 sequence: CASTAGGANQPQHF. CDR3 in DNA: TGTGCCAGCACCGCGGGTGGGGCGAATCAGCCCCAGCATTTT.

The rearrangement links TRBV5-8 to TRBJ1-1; maybe TRBD1 (5 bases). This CDR3 comprises 15 residues. Trimming stripped 1 base from V and 5 bases from J, with 15 bases between. The germline V gene has CDR1 SGHTS and CDR2 YDEGEE. The CDR3 DNA reads TGTGCCAGCAGCTTGTGGGGGTTCGAAGAGACTGAAGCTTTCTTT. This sequence encodes CASSLWGFEETEAFF.

V is TRBV19 and J is TRBJ1-1, with D perhaps matching TRBD1 (5 bases). This CDR3 has 15 residues. V was cut by 1 base and J by 5 bases, with 14 bases left in between. Germline CDR1 LNHDA, CDR2 SQIVND (reference sequence). The CDR3 nucleotides are TGTGCCAGTAGTATAGTGACGGGGGGAGTAACTGAAGCTTTCTTT. This sequence encodes CASSIVTGGVTEAFF.

This clone came up a few times. The genes are TRBV11-1 and TRBJ2-2; D is uncertain. The CDR3 totals 13 residues. Germline lookup yields CDR1 SGHAT and CDR2 FQDESV (reference sequence). Trimming removed 4 bases at V and 5 bases at J, with 8 bases between. The CDR3 nucleotides are TGTGCCAGCAGCTCCGACTGGACCGGGGAGCTGTTTTTT. Its protein product is CASSSDWTGELFF.